This T cell receptor (beta chain) was sequenced in a study of T cells after yellow fever vaccination. Study summary: The authors prepared low-cell-number fractions using SMART-Seq v4 Ultra Low Input.

Regarding the study as a whole: Clones from primary vaccination mostly reappeared after the booster (around 96% CD4, over 85% CD8). Researchers cautioned that FACS-sorted repertoires could harbor abundant clonotypes contaminating from the bulk population.

This CDR3 comprises 16 residues. CDR1 is SGHTA and CDR2 is FQGNSA in the germline V gene. Between the trimmed V and J ends, which lost 2 bases and 2 bases, there was a span of 10 bases. UMIs were added to TCR cDNA along with a universal primer site when it was made by 5'RACE template switching. TCRdb reanalysed the 5' RACE reads using MiXCR and keeps one entry per CDR3 protein. The sample lists under 30,000 distinct CDR3 sequences, more than 5% seen once, with 35% to 50% in the top ten. This clonotype has a count of ten or more. Its target is not known. The TCR sequence derives from a man aged 30 to 45 who received the YFV17D yellow fever vaccine. The rearrangement uses TRBV7-2 and TRBJ2-6; weak D call: TRBD1 (5 bases). Specimen: CD8+ T cells sorted from PBMCs, collected 10 days after the yellow fever booster vaccination. The CDR3 sequence is CASSLQGLPGANVLTF. In nucleotides, the CDR3 is TGTGCCAGCAGCTTACAGGGATTACCTGGGGCCAACGTCCTGACTTTC.